The 16 T cell receptor beta chains below were found in one sample sequenced in a study of CD8 T cells in ankylosing spondylitis (TCRdb year 2017). Beyond this particular receptor, the publication reports: A TCR beta motif made up of several highly homologous amino acid variants appeared to be characteristic of blood from ankylosing spondylitis patients.

These receptors have no known antigen. The library was generated by 5' RACE. Instrument used: Illumina HiSeq 2500. TCRdb reprocessing: public reads trimmed at Q25 with fastp, clones called with MiXCR, in-frame beta chains kept. When rows share a CDR3 protein, they turn into one entry using the most common DNA and genes. The sample table lists about 440,000 distinct CDR3 sequences, 17% of them with a count of one. The leading ten clones occupy 0.85% to 1.3% of the sample. The source material was blood, either unsorted or a sorted T cell fraction (not recorded which). The receptors originated from a male donor with ankylosing spondylitis.

This clonotype was recorded a few times. The chain carries TRBV7-9 and TRBJ1-2; D perhaps matches TRBD1 (5 bases). CDR1 SEHNR and CDR2 FQNEAQ come from the germline V gene (reference sequence). V was trimmed by 5 bases and J by 7 bases, leaving 17 bases between them. The length of the CDR3 is 14 residues. DNA for the CDR3: TGTGCCAGCAGCCTCTCCGGGGGGGGTTCTGGCTACACCTTC. Protein product: CASSLSGGGSGYTF.

This clonotype was observed a few times. The chain couples TRBV12-3 or TRBV12-4 to TRBJ2-5, with TRBD2 as a possible D gene (6 bases). The V end lost 2 bases, the J end lost 6 bases, and 13 bases lay between the germline ends. The CDR3 covers 14 residues. CDR3 nucleotide sequence: TGTGCCAGCAGTTTAAATGGGGGAGGAAAGACCCAGTACTTC. Residues: CASSLNGGGKTQYF.

This clonotype was counted between two and nine times. The gene calls are TRBV30 and TRBJ2-1, with TRBD1 matching over 10 bases. Germline V gene lookup returns CDR1 GTSNPN and CDR2 SVGIG (reference sequence). This CDR3 has 13 amino acids. With V trimmed by 7 bases and J by 5 bases, 5 bases remained unmatched. The CDR3 nucleotides are TGTGCCTCGGGACAGGGGCACCACAATGAGCAGTTCTTC. Its protein product is CASGQGHHNEQFF.

The chain links TRBV20-1 to TRBJ2-5; possible D gene TRBD1, 5 bases. Germline assignment: CDR1 DFQATT and CDR2 SNEGSKA (reference sequence). The V gene lost 6 bases and the J gene lost 1 base, with 12 bases spanning the gap. The CDR3 spans 13 residues. The CDR3 nucleotides read TGCAGTGCGAGACAGAGCCCCCAAGAGACCCAGTACTTC. This encodes CSARQSPQETQYF.

This clonotype was recorded many times. This chain links TRBV12-3 or TRBV12-4 with TRBJ1-5, with unresolved D. CDR3 length equals 13 residues. V lost 3 bases, J lost 1 base, and 4 bases lay in between. CDR3: CASSFNSNQPQHF. CDR3 nucleotides: TGTGCCAGCAGTTTTAACAGCAATCAGCCCCAGCATTTT.

This clonotype was seen only a few times. The chain has TRBV28 and TRBJ2-7; D is unresolved. The V end lost 4 bases, the J end lost 6 bases, and 13 bases lay between the germline ends. The germline CDR1 and CDR2 sequences are MDHEN and SYDVKM. The CDR3 extends over 13 amino acids. In DNA form, the CDR3 reads TGTGCCAGCAGTTCCCTTGGACCTACCGAGCAGTACTTC. Translated, it gives CASSSLGPTEQYF.

The chain couples TRBV6-5 to TRBJ1-2, with D perhaps TRBD1 (6 bases). The CDR3 loop spans 17 amino acids. Trimming removed 2 bases at V and 0 bases at J, with 16 bases between. CDR1 is MNHEY, CDR2 SVGAGI, per germline. The CDR3 DNA is TGTGCCAGCAGTTACACAGGGACCGTCGTCTCTAACTATGGCTACACCTTC. This sequence encodes CASSYTGTVVSNYGYTF.

The V gene is TRBV7-9, the J gene TRBJ1-4, with 8 bases matching TRBD1. There are 15 residues in the CDR3. Losses at the gene ends were 4 bases for V and 8 bases for J; bases not matched to a gene: 9. Germline V gene sequence: CDR1 SEHNR, CDR2 FQNEAQ (reference sequence). The CDR3 nucleotides read TGTGCCAGCAGCTCCCCCCGGACAGGGTGGGAAAAACTGTTTTTT. This codes for CASSSPRTGWEKLFF.

This clonotype came up a few times. The rearrangement joins TRBV7-2 to TRBJ1-4; D remains ambiguous. The germline CDR1 and CDR2 sequences are SGHTA and FQGNSA. Trimming pared 8 bases from V and 5 bases from J, leaving 15 bases between. This CDR3 has 14 residues. This chain's CDR3 is CASAKGAGNEKLFF. In nucleotides, the CDR3 is TGTGCCAGCGCCAAGGGAGCCGGGAATGAAAAACTGTTTTTT.

This clonotype was recorded a few times. The CDR3 sequence is CSGLSSGANVLTF. The CDR3 DNA sequence: TGCAGCGGGTTAAGCTCTGGGGCCAACGTCCTGACTTTC. The chain couples TRBV29-1 to TRBJ2-6; no reliable D call. The CDR3 length is 13 residues. Trimming stripped 7 bases from V and 0 bases from J, with 7 bases between. Per the germline V gene, CDR1 is SQVTM and CDR2 is ANQGSEA. The full variable domain, with the rest looked up from reference TRBV29-1 and TRBJ2-6, is SAVISQKPSRDICQRGTSLTIQCQVDSQVTMMFWYRQQPGQSLTLIATANQGSEATYESGFVIDKFPISRPNLTFSTLTVSNMSPEDSSIYLCSGLSSGANVLTFGAGSRLTVL.

CDR3 in DNA: TGTGCCAGCAGTTTATCCCGCGGTCCTTACGAGCAGTACTTC. Translating it yields CASSLSRGPYEQYF. This chain links TRBV27 with TRBJ2-7; the D is unclear. V dropped 0 bases and J dropped 4 bases, with 10 bases sitting between them. The CDR3 covers 14 residues. Germline V gene data show CDR1 as MNHEY and CDR2 as SMNVEV (reference sequence).

The chain joins TRBV10-3 to TRBJ2-6; D perhaps matches TRBD2 (6 bases). Trimming removed 3 bases at V and 0 bases at J, with 9 bases between. Germline values: CDR1 ENHRY, CDR2 SYGVKD. This CDR3 is built from 16 residues. The CDR3 DNA sequence: TGTGCCATCAGTGAACCGGGACTCTCTGGGGCCAACGTCCTGACTTTC. It translates to CAISEPGLSGANVLTF.

This clonotype has only a few counts. The J gene is TRBJ2-5, the V gene TRBV5-1; 8 bases fit TRBD2. The CDR3 has 14 amino acids. Germline V lookup: CDR1 SGHRS, CDR2 YFSETQ. J lost 4 bases, V lost 4 bases, and 6 bases had no gene match. CDR3 DNA sequence: TGCGCCAGCAGCCAGCGGGAGTCCTCAGAGACCCAGTACTTC. It encodes CASSQRESSETQYF.

The V gene is TRBV2, the J gene TRBJ2-7; TRBD2 might be the D (5 bases). This CDR3 contains 13 residues. The germline CDR1 and CDR2 sequences are SNHLY and FYNNEI. Trimming cost V 3 bases and J 3 bases, with 9 bases left between them. The CDR3 region is CASSEREYYEQYF. The DNA for the CDR3 is TGTGCCAGCAGTGAGAGGGAATACTACGAGCAGTACTTC. Full variable domain (outside the CDR3, taken from reference TRBV2 and TRBJ2-7): EPEVTQTPSHQVTQMGQEVILRCVPISNHLYFYWYRQILGQKVEFLVSFYNNEISEKSEIFDDQFSVERPDGSNFTLKIRSTKLEDSAMYFCASSEREYYEQYFGPGTRLTVT.

This clonotype was seen a few times. V gene TRBV20-1 combines with J gene TRBJ1-2, with D tentatively TRBD1 (5 bases). V lost 0 bases, J lost 2 bases, and 19 bases lay in between. Germline V gene sequence: CDR1 DFQATT, CDR2 SNEGSKA (reference sequence). The CDR3 totals 17 residues. The CDR3: CSARDPVKRGRNYGYTF. In DNA, the CDR3 is TGCAGTGCTAGAGATCCTGTAAAGAGGGGTCGAAACTATGGCTACACCTTC.

The V call is TRBV20-1, the J call TRBJ1-1, with D unclear. Germline V gene data show CDR1 as DFQATT and CDR2 as SNEGSKA (reference sequence). The CDR3 extends over 16 amino acids. V was shortened by 1 base and J by 5 bases, with 20 bases between the two germline ends. The CDR3 DNA sequence: TGCAGTGCTAGAGTCCCGGGGAGGCATTTGGGGACTGAAGCTTTCTTT. Its translation: CSARVPGRHLGTEAFF.